The rows below give T cell receptor beta chains drawn from one sample of a study of regulatory T cells. The repertoire was sequenced with immunoSEQ multiplex PCR; TCRdb's copy has only in-frame clones and lacks some. There are tens of thousands of clones in the sample; approximately 90% occur only once, and 1.3% lies in the top ten. The sample comprised conventional CD4+ T cells sorted from blood. These receptors came from a child under 18 with CD3G deficiency. Both conserved end residues are part of each CDR3. D genes are given only for firm matches. Rows may omit the clone size; those that give it use once, few, many or a size class.

D: -; size: -; J: TRBJ1-5; V: TRBV28; CDR3: CASRTGGMVPNQPQHF; DNA: TGTGCCAGCAGGACCGGGGGTATGGTCCCTAATCAGCCCCAGCATTTT
D: -; size: -; J: TRBJ1-2; V: TRBV6-1; CDR3: CASSESGIYGYTF; DNA: TGTGCCAGCAGTGAATCCGGGATCTATGGCTACACCTTC
D: -; size: -; J: TRBJ2-1; V: TRBV5-1; CDR3: CASSLDRGYNEQFF; DNA: TGCGCCAGCAGCTTGGATAGGGGCTACAATGAGCAGTTCTTC
D: TRBD2; size: -; J: TRBJ2-1; V: TRBV5-1; CDR3: CASSFRGESHEQFF; DNA: TGCGCCAGCAGCTTCCGGGGGGAATCCCATGAGCAGTTCTTC
D: TRBD1; size: -; J: TRBJ1-1; V: TRBV7-9; CDR3: CASSLTGVTEAFF; DNA: TGTGCCAGCAGCTTAACAGGGGTCACTGAAGCTTTCTTT
D: -; size: -; J: TRBJ2-5; V: TRBV7-8; CDR3: CASSFSWRETQYF; DNA: TGTGCCAGCAGCTTCTCCTGGCGGGAGACCCAGTACTTC
D: TRBD2; size: once; J: TRBJ2-1; V: TRBV6-1; CDR3: CASSEGGRGNEQFF; DNA: TGTGCCAGCAGTGAGGGCGGGAGAGGTAATGAGCAGTTCTTC
D: TRBD1; size: -; J: TRBJ1-2; V: TRBV6-5; CDR3: CASSPTGLAGGGYTF; DNA: TGTGCCAGCAGCCCGACAGGCCTAGCAGGGGGTGGCTACACCTTC
D: -; size: -; J: TRBJ2-7; V: TRBV28; CDR3: CASSQLKAYEQYF; DNA: TGTGCCAGCAGCCAACTGAAAGCCTACGAGCAGTACTTC
D: -; size: -; J: TRBJ2-3; V: TRBV5-1; CDR3: CASSLGTASADTQYF; DNA: TGCGCCAGCAGCTTGGGGACAGCCTCCGCAGATACGCAGTATTTT
D: -; size: -; J: TRBJ1-2; V: TRBV5-1; CDR3: CASSLGQNYGYTF; DNA: TGCGCCAGCAGCTTGGGGCAGAACTATGGCTACACCTTC
D: -; size: -; J: TRBJ1-2; V: TRBV19; CDR3: CASSMSFGYGYTF; DNA: TGTGCCAGTAGTATGTCGTTCGGATATGGCTACACCTTC
D: TRBD2; size: -; J: TRBJ2-3; V: TRBV7-8; CDR3: CASSLAVSGRSASDTQYF; DNA: TGTGCCAGCAGCTTAGCAGTTAGCGGGAGGTCCGCCTCAGATACGCAGTATTTT
D: TRBD1; size: few; J: TRBJ2-1; V: TRBV5-1; CDR3: CASSRTGDGEQFF; DNA: TGCGCCAGCAGTAGGACAGGGGACGGTGAGCAGTTCTTC
D: -; size: -; J: TRBJ1-2; V: TRBV6-1; CDR3: CASSPQVYYGYTF; DNA: TGTGCCAGCAGCCCACAGGTTTACTATGGCTACACCTTC
D: TRBD1; size: -; J: TRBJ1-2; V: TRBV7-9; CDR3: CASSSRQGSGYTF; DNA: TGTGCCAGCAGCTCGCGACAGGGTAGTGGCTACACCTTC
D: TRBD1; size: -; J: TRBJ1-3; V: TRBV18; CDR3: CASSRGQGDSGNTIYF; DNA: TGTGCCAGCTCACGTGGACAGGGGGACTCTGGAAACACCATATATTTT
D: -; size: -; J: TRBJ2-5; V: TRBV12-2; CDR3: CASRLATSDQETQYF; DNA: TGTGCAAGTCGCTTAGCGACTAGCGACCAAGAGACCCAGTACTTC
D: TRBD2; size: once; J: TRBJ2-3; V: TRBV5-1; CDR3: CASSLEGLASTQYF; DNA: TGCGCCAGCAGCTTGGAGGGACTAGCCAGTACGCAGTATTTT
D: -; size: once; J: TRBJ2-2; V: TRBV9; CDR3: CASSPRLDTGELFF; DNA: TGTGCCAGCAGCCCGCGTCTTGACACCGGGGAGCTGTTTTTT
D: -; size: -; J: TRBJ2-4; V: TRBV18; CDR3: CASSPKYGTKNIQYF; DNA: TGTGCCAGCTCACCGAAATACGGAACCAAAAACATTCAGTACTTC
D: -; size: few; J: TRBJ1-2; V: TRBV6-1; CDR3: CASSAEGYGYTF; DNA: TGTGCCAGCAGTGCCGAAGGATATGGCTACACCTTC